The 24 T cell receptor beta chains listed next were all sequenced from one sample in a study of CD8+ T cells in alopecia areata. Treatment in this sample: oral pan-JAK inhibitor, 5-10 mg twice daily. Reverse transcribed after extraction, RNA yielded cDNA as the sequencing template. Repertoires were generated with immunoSEQ multiplex PCR, while TCRdb's copy carries only in-frame clones and drops some. The sample holds 100,000 to 150,000 clones; about 61% are singletons and the top ten take around 30%. Here the sequenced sample was CD8+ T cells sorted from blood, taken at week 4, from a patient treated with tofacitinib. These receptors were taken from a human donor with alopecia areata.

The V call is TRBV28, the J call TRBJ2-3, with D tentatively TRBD2 (5 bases). CDR1 MDHEN and CDR2 SYDVKM come from the germline V gene. V lost 4 bases, J lost 5 bases, and 13 bases lay in between. This CDR3 region has 14 residues. For the CDR3, the DNA is TGTGCCAGCAGTTGGGATGGGGAGTTAGATACGCAGTATTTT. Its protein product is CASSWDGELDTQYF.

The sample holds a few counts of this clone. The chain is built from TRBV29-1 and TRBJ2-7; D unclear. The V and J ends lost 3 bases and 3 bases respectively, with 21 bases between them. Germline V gene data show CDR1 as SQVTM and CDR2 as ANQGSEA. The CDR3 runs 16 residues. The chain's CDR3 is CSVDGGAFTKGYEQYF. The CDR3, as DNA: TGCAGCGTTGACGGCGGAGCATTCACCAAGGGCTACGAGCAGTACTTC.

The J gene is TRBJ2-5, the V gene TRBV7-9, with D unclear. Germline-derived CDR1 and CDR2 are SEHNR and FQNEAQ (reference sequence). V lost 0 bases, J lost 5 bases, and 10 bases lay in between. This CDR3 has 14 residues. The CDR3 here is CASSLATALETQYF. As DNA, the CDR3 is TGTGCCAGCAGCTTAGCCACAGCGCTGGAGACCCAGTACTTC.

This clone was found a few times. V is TRBV5-6 and J is TRBJ2-5; D perhaps matches TRBD1 (6 bases). The CDR3 is made up of 14 amino acids. Germline V gives CDR1 SGHDT, CDR2 YYEEEE. Deletions cut 0 bases from V and 1 base from J, with 7 bases between. CDR3 region: CASSLEGGQETQYF. The CDR3 DNA follows: TGTGCCAGCAGCTTGGAAGGGGGCCAAGAGACCCAGTACTTC.

This chain uses TRBV2 with TRBJ1-5; maybe TRBD1 (5 bases). Trimming shortened V by 2 bases and J by 0 bases, and 8 bases separated the two germline ends. The CDR3 contains 15 residues. Germline values: CDR1 SNHLY, CDR2 FYNNEI. Here the CDR3 DNA reads TGTGCCAGCAGTGAAAGTGGGGGTAGCAATCAGCCCCAGCATTTT. Its translation: CASSESGGSNQPQHF.

The chain is built from TRBV30 and TRBJ1-2; tentative D call: TRBD1 (6 bases). The V end lost 3 bases, the J end lost 3 bases, and 11 bases lay between the germline ends. CDR1 is GTSNPN and CDR2 is SVGIG in the germline V gene (reference sequence). The CDR3 contains 13 residues. CDR3 sequence reads: CAWRIQGDYGYTF. The CDR3 DNA reads TGTGCCTGGAGGATACAGGGAGACTATGGCTACACCTTC.

J is TRBJ1-2 and V is TRBV11-2, with 9 bases fitting TRBD1. Germline trimming cut 4 bases from V and 6 bases from J; bases unmatched to any gene: 3. The length of the CDR3 is 13 residues. Per the germline V gene, CDR1 is SGHAT and CDR2 is FQNNGV. The DNA of the CDR3 is TGTGCCAGCAGCTCGACAGGGGGGAATGGCTACACCTTC. The encoded protein is CASSSTGGNGYTF.

This clone was found a few times. The chain uses TRBV6-5 and TRBJ2-1, with D uncertain. Trimming cost V 8 bases and J 5 bases, with 10 bases left between them. Germline lookup yields CDR1 MNHEY and CDR2 SVGAGI. CDR3 length: 12 amino acids. The CDR3, as DNA: TGTGCCAGCCAGGCGGAGAACAATGAGCAGTTCTTC. It translates to CASQAENNEQFF.

This clone has only a few counts. This chain uses TRBV2 with TRBJ1-6; no reliable D call. The CDR3 spans 15 residues. CDR1 is SNHLY, CDR2 FYNNEI, per germline. The V end lost 7 bases, the J end lost 12 bases, and 22 bases lay between the germline ends. CDR3 residues: CASNQPGEEFGPLHF. The CDR3 DNA sequence: TGTGCCAGCAACCAGCCGGGAGAGGAATTTGGACCCCTCCACTTT. The whole variable domain, remainder taken from reference TRBV2 and TRBJ1-6, is EPEVTQTPSHQVTQMGQEVILRCVPISNHLYFYWYRQILGQKVEFLVSFYNNEISEKSEIFDDQFSVERPDGSNFTLKIRSTKLEDSAMYFCASNQPGEEFGPLHFGNGTRLTVT.

J is TRBJ2-7 and V is TRBV27; D gene ambiguous. Looked up from germline, CDR1 is MNHEY and CDR2 is SMNVEV (reference sequence). This CDR3 has 12 residues. V was shortened by 3 bases and J by 4 bases, with 7 bases between the two germline ends. Here the CDR3 reads CASSLLGYEQYF. DNA of the CDR3: TGTGCCAGCAGTTTGTTAGGGTACGAGCAGTACTTC.

This clone was seen more than once but under ten times. This sequence joins TRBV29-1 and TRBJ2-3, with TRBD2 matching over 9 bases. The CDR3 is 14 amino acids. Germline V gene data show CDR1 as SQVTM and CDR2 as ANQGSEA. The ends lost 7 bases at V and 5 bases at J; junction bases unmatched: 10. The CDR3 is CSAMVAGEVDTQYF. For the CDR3, the DNA is TGCAGCGCTATGGTAGCGGGGGAGGTAGATACGCAGTATTTT.

This rearrangement joins TRBV30 to TRBJ2-1; no firm D call. The CDR3 sequence is 12 residues long. Trimming pared 0 bases from V and 8 bases from J, leaving 8 bases between. CDR1 is GTSNPN and CDR2 is SVGIG in the germline V gene (reference sequence). The CDR3 nucleotides read TGTGCCTGGAGTGTACTGGCCCATGAGCAGTTCTTC. This encodes CAWSVLAHEQFF.

In this sample, this clone turned up a few times. The chain joins TRBV2 to TRBJ2-1, with D perhaps given as TRBD1 or TRBD2 (5 bases each). The CDR3 is 13 amino acids. CDR1 and CDR2 from the germline V gene are SNHLY and FYNNEI. V was shortened by 7 bases and J by 11 bases, with 18 bases between the two germline ends. CDR3 in amino acids: CASNLDLGAKQFF. Written as DNA, the CDR3 is TGTGCCAGCAACCTCGACCTCGGGGCAAAGCAGTTCTTC.

The CDR3 reads CASSLETGKEYTEAFF. The CDR3 nucleotides are TGTGCCAGCAGCTTGGAAACGGGGAAGGAGTACACTGAAGCTTTCTTT. The rearrangement links TRBV5-6 to TRBJ1-1, with D unclear. Germline values: CDR1 SGHDT, CDR2 YYEEEE. CDR3 length: 16 residues. Trimming stripped 0 bases from V and 3 bases from J, with 15 bases between.

This rearrangement joins TRBV5-1 to TRBJ2-5; the D gene is possibly TRBD2 (5 bases). V shed 4 bases and J shed 5 bases, with 9 bases lying between them. Germline assignment: CDR1 SGHRS and CDR2 YFSETQ. CDR3 length: 12 amino acids. The CDR3: CASSTSGETQYF. CDR3 nucleotides: TGCGCCAGCAGCACCTCGGGGGAGACCCAGTACTTC.

This clone was seen a handful of times. The chain combines TRBV7-9 with TRBJ1-1; no definite D call. Germline V CDR1 and CDR2: SEHNR, FQNEAQ (reference sequence). V was cut by 4 bases and J by 0 bases, with 15 bases left in between. The CDR3 has 16 residues. CDR3 in DNA: TGTGCCAGCAGCTCGACGCTAGTACACATGAACACTGAAGCTTTCTTT. It yields the protein CASSSTLVHMNTEAFF.

This sequence joins TRBV23-1 and TRBJ2-1; D is perhaps TRBD1 (6 bases). TRBV23-1 is filed as an ORF, its function uncertain. V lost 11 bases to trimming and J lost 3 bases, with 14 bases between them. The CDR3 is 13 residues long. The CDR3 DNA sequence: TGCGCCTACCGGGGACACGTCTACAATGAGCAGTTCTTC. This sequence encodes CAYRGHVYNEQFF.

V usage is TRBV7-9 and J usage is TRBJ2-7; 9 nucleotides line up with TRBD1. The V gene end was trimmed by 7 bases and the J gene end by 3 bases; junction bases not matched to a gene: 7. This CDR3 is built from 14 residues. Germline V gene lookup returns CDR1 SEHNR and CDR2 FQNEAQ (reference sequence). In DNA, the CDR3 is TGTGCCAGCACCTTGACAGGGGGAGACTACGAGCAGTACTTC. As protein: CASTLTGGDYEQYF.

The chain recombines TRBV27 with TRBJ1-2; D call uncertain. V dropped 1 base and J dropped 4 bases, with 10 bases sitting between them. In germline, CDR1 is MNHEY, CDR2 SMNVEV (reference sequence). The CDR3 length is 14 residues. The DNA of the CDR3 is TGTGCCAGCAGTTTATTCCCCGGCAGCTATGGCTACACCTTC. Translated: CASSLFPGSYGYTF.

This clone has just a few counts. The rearrangement joins TRBV2 to TRBJ2-1; D not certain. This CDR3 spans 12 amino acids. In germline, CDR1 is SNHLY, CDR2 FYNNEI. V shed 3 bases and J shed 6 bases, with 6 bases lying between them. CDR3 coding DNA: TGTGCCAGCAGTGATTTTATCAATGAGCAGTTCTTC. This encodes CASSDFINEQFF.

Written as DNA, the CDR3 is TGTGCCAGCAGTTACGGTCCGATTTCGCCCCTCCACTTT. Translating it yields CASSYGPISPLHF. The genes are TRBV6-5 and TRBJ1-6; D remains unclear. V lost 2 bases and J lost 13, with 12 bases in between. Germline V gene lookup returns CDR1 MNHEY and CDR2 SVGAGI. The CDR3 contains 13 residues.

CDR3 coding DNA: TGTGCCTGGAGTGAAGGGATCATCGGTCAGCCCCAGCATTTT. It translates to CAWSEGIIGQPQHF. The V and J genes are TRBV30 and TRBJ1-5; no definite D call. Germline lookup yields CDR1 GTSNPN and CDR2 SVGIG (reference sequence). V lost 1 base to trimming and J lost 6 bases, with 13 bases between them. This CDR3 region has 14 residues.

V usage is TRBV30 and J usage is TRBJ2-1; D is unresolved. The germline CDR1 and CDR2 sequences are GTSNPN and SVGIG (reference sequence). Trimming stripped 0 bases from V and 5 bases from J, with 8 bases between. CDR3 length: 13 amino acids. The CDR3, as DNA: TGTGCCTGGAGTGTCGGCGGCCACAATGAGCAGTTCTTC. Protein product: CAWSVGGHNEQFF. Complete variable domain (other parts from reference TRBV30 and TRBJ2-1): SQTIHQWPATLVQPVGSPLSLECTVEGTSNPNLYWYRQAAGRGLQLLFYSVGIGQISSEVPQNLSASRPQDRQFILSSKKLLLSDSGFYLCAWSVGGHNEQFFGPGTRLTVL.

The chain is built from TRBV29-1 and TRBJ2-4; 9 nucleotides align to TRBD1. The CDR3 has 12 amino acids. V lost 7 bases, J lost 5 bases, and 3 bases stayed unmatched. Germline V CDR1 and CDR2: SQVTM, ANQGSEA. DNA of the CDR3: TGCAGCGCCCGGACAGGGGAAAACATTCAGTACTTC. Its translation: CSARTGENIQYF.